This T cell receptor beta chain was profiled in a study of T cell changes during pregnancy in multiple sclerosis. This CDR3 spans 14 amino acids. The V and J ends lost 6 bases and 9 bases respectively, with 19 bases between them. Germline CDR1 is MNHNS and CDR2 is SASEGT. Measured with immunoSEQ multiplex PCR; TCRdb has only the in-frame clones, and not every one. The sample has tens of thousands of clones; 92% are singletons. The sample here was peripheral blood, taken before pregnancy. This clonotype originated in a female donor with multiple sclerosis, enrolled in a pregnancy study. The chain combines TRBV6-1 with TRBJ2-3; a possible D gene is TRBD2 (7 bases). The DNA of the CDR3 is TGTGCCAGCAGGAGCGGGGACAAGGGAGGGACGCAGTATTTT. This codes for CASRSGDKGGTQYF.